One and the same sample provided the 25 T cell receptor beta chains below, sequenced in a study of Graves' ophthalmopathy and Graves' hyperthyroidism. Using RNA transcripts, the TCR beta CDR3 regions were amplified. RT-PCR was first run with HTBI primers, then multiplex PCR in a second round. TCRdb ran MiXCR on the multiplex PCR reads and lists one entry per CDR3 protein. This sample yields hundreds of thousands of distinct CDR3 sequences, of which about 21% are seen a single time; approximately 3% belongs to the top ten. Sequences were obtained from peripheral blood. The receptors derive from a young woman with stable Graves' hyperthyroidism.

This clonotype was seen ten or more times. Its ends do not fully match the called genes, so a read error is possible. This chain's CDR3 is CASSLGREDEQYF. In nucleotides, the CDR3 is TGTGCTAGCAGCTTAGGGCGGGAGGACGAGCAGTACTTC. This chain joins TRBV7-7 and TRBJ2-7; 8 positions match TRBD2. The CDR3 length is 13 residues. Per the germline V gene, CDR1 is SSHAT and CDR2 is FNYEAQ (reference sequence).

This sequence joins TRBV7-2 and TRBJ2-5; D is uncertain. The CDR3 covers 15 residues. Germline CDR1 reads SGHTA; CDR2 reads FQGNSA. V dropped 3 bases and J dropped 0 bases, with 11 bases sitting between them. CDR3 loop: CASSFHLGNQETQYF. The CDR3, as DNA: TGTGCCAGCAGCTTCCATTTGGGGAACCAAGAGACCCAGTACTTC.

This clonotype has a count of ten or more. The chain links TRBV5-1 to TRBJ1-1, with a weak D call TRBD1 (6 bases). Germline V CDR1 and CDR2: SGHRS, YFSETQ. Deletions cut 4 bases from V and 0 bases from J, with 13 bases between. This CDR3 comprises 15 residues. CDR3 in DNA: TGCGCCAGCAGCCCCGGGACACAAATGAACACTGAAGCTTTCTTT. Its protein is CASSPGTQMNTEAFF.

This clonotype was seen many times. The rearrangement links TRBV7-3 to TRBJ2-5; 7 bases fit TRBD2. The V gene's germline CDR1 is SGHTA and CDR2 FQGTGA. J gave up 5 bases and V 2 bases, and 11 bases lay outside the gene matches. The CDR3 loop spans 16 amino acids. The CDR3 DNA reads TGTGCCAGCAGCTTAGAGCGGGGCCTGGTAGGGGAGACCCAGTACTTC. This codes for CASSLERGLVGETQYF.

This chain joins TRBV2 and TRBJ2-7; 10 nucleotides align to TRBD1. The CDR3 has 14 amino acids. CDR1 and CDR2 from the germline V gene are SNHLY and FYNNEI. V was clipped by 5 bases and J by 4 bases; unmatched bases: 5. CDR3 residues: CASSQGQGVYEQYF. The CDR3 DNA reads as TGTGCCAGCAGTCAAGGACAGGGGGTGTACGAGCAGTACTTC.

This clonotype was seen ten or more times. The genes are TRBV29-1 and TRBJ1-3, with D unclear. The CDR3 runs to 10 residues. V lost 7 bases and J 8 bases, leaving 9 bases between the germline ends. The germline V gene has CDR1 SQVTM and CDR2 ANQGSEA. Here the CDR3 DNA reads TGCAGCGCTTGCGAGGACACCATATATTTT. Translation: CSACEDTIYF. The variable domain in full, with the rest retrieved from reference TRBV29-1 and TRBJ1-3, is SAVISQKPSRDICQRGTSLTIQCQVDSQVTMMFWYRQQPGQSLTLIATANQGSEATYESGFVIDKFPISRPNLTFSTLTVSNMSPEDSSIYLCSACEDTIYFGEGSWLTVV.

This clonotype was counted many times. The chain uses TRBV2 and TRBJ2-7; 9 bases agree with TRBD2. The CDR3 has 14 residues. Germline values: CDR1 SNHLY, CDR2 FYNNEI. Trimming at V came to 6 bases and at J to 4 bases, leaving 7 bases not matched to a gene. CDR3 amino acids: CASSDSGRRYEQYF. The CDR3 bases are TGTGCCAGCAGCGATAGCGGGAGAAGGTACGAGCAGTACTTC.

This clonotype was observed at least ten times. The genes are TRBV12-3 or TRBV12-4 and TRBJ1-5; unclear D gene. The CDR3 is made up of 13 amino acids. V was clipped by 2 bases and J by 0 bases, with 2 bases between them. The CDR3: CASSLNSNQPQHF. For the CDR3, the DNA is TGTGCCAGCAGTTTAAATAGCAATCAGCCCCAGCATTTT.

This clonotype was recorded at least ten times. The chain couples TRBV24-1 to TRBJ2-7; TRBD2 agrees at 7 bases. Germline lookup yields CDR1 KGHDR and CDR2 SFDVKD. With 5 bases clipped from V and 3 bases from J, the junction kept 15 bases outside the gene matches. This CDR3 is 17 amino acids long. CDR3 sequence (DNA): TGTGCCACCAGTGGCCCCTTGAGCCAGCGGGACCGCTACGAGCAGTACTTC. Its protein product is CATSGPLSQRDRYEQYF.

This chain links TRBV12-3 or TRBV12-4 with TRBJ1-2; possible D gene TRBD1, 6 bases. There are 15 residues in the CDR3. Trimming shortened V by 6 bases and J by 8 bases, and 22 bases separated the two germline ends. CDR3 loop: CASSPPGGQRLGYTF. CDR3 DNA sequence: TGTGCCAGCAGCCCGCCGGGGGGCCAAAGGCTCGGCTACACCTTC.

This clonotype was detected many times. This chain links TRBV19 with TRBJ1-1; TRBD1 agrees at 8 bases. Germline CDR1 reads LNHDA; CDR2 reads SQIVND (reference sequence). The trim removed 5 bases at V and 4 bases at J, leaving 6 bases unmatched. The CDR3 length is 14 residues. The DNA of the CDR3 is TGTGCCAGTAGTGTGACAGGGGCAGGCACTGAAGCTTTCTTT. This sequence encodes CASSVTGAGTEAFF. The full variable domain, its missing parts supplied by reference TRBV19 and TRBJ1-1, is DGGITQSPKYLFRKEGQNVTLSCEQNLNHDAMYWYRQDPGQGLRLIYYSQIVNDFQKGDIAEGYSVSREKKESFPLTVTSAQKNPTAFYLCASSVTGAGTEAFFGQGTRLTVV.

This clonotype was detected many times. The V gene is TRBV12-3 or TRBV12-4, the J gene TRBJ2-5; weak D call: TRBD2 (6 bases). This CDR3 has 14 residues. The V and J ends lost 5 bases and 5 bases respectively, with 15 bases between them. Written as DNA, the CDR3 is TGTGCCAGCAGTCCCCTGACTAGAAGGGAGACCCAGTACTTC. Translated, it gives CASSPLTRRETQYF.

Many counts were recorded for this clonotype. The chain uses TRBV6-1 and TRBJ2-2, with no clear D. V lost 7 bases and J lost 4, with 10 bases in between. There are 13 residues in the CDR3. The germline V gene encodes CDR1 MNHNS and CDR2 SASEGT. Written as DNA, the CDR3 is TGTGCCAGCAAGGCACAGACCACCGGGGAGCTGTTTTTT. It is translated as CASKAQTTGELFF.

The table lists this clonotype with many counts. The rearrangement links TRBV12-3 or TRBV12-4 to TRBJ2-7, with no clear D. V was shortened by 1 base and J by 5 bases, with 12 bases between the two germline ends. The CDR3 is 14 residues long. CDR3 region: CASSLVGPSHEQYF. The CDR3 DNA reads TGTGCCAGCAGTTTAGTGGGTCCTTCTCACGAGCAGTACTTC.

In its sample, this clonotype was seen many times. The genes are TRBV2 and TRBJ1-1; the D gene is possibly TRBD1 (6 bases). Germline V CDR1 and CDR2: SNHLY, FYNNEI. V shed 5 bases and J shed 0 bases, with 10 bases lying between them. CDR3 length equals 14 residues. This chain's CDR3 is CASSRGLVNTEAFF. The CDR3 nucleotides are TGTGCCAGCAGTCGGGGGCTAGTGAACACTGAAGCTTTCTTT.

This clonotype was seen at least ten times. The rearrangement uses TRBV7-3 and TRBJ1-1, with D unclear. Trimming pared 3 bases from V and 3 bases from J, leaving 8 bases between. In germline, CDR1 is SGHTA, CDR2 FQGTGA. The CDR3 extends over 13 amino acids. The CDR3 spells CASSFRQDTEAFF. The CDR3 bases are TGTGCCAGCAGCTTCAGGCAAGACACTGAAGCTTTCTTT.

This clonotype was seen repeatedly, ten times or more. The chain couples TRBV7-3 to TRBJ2-7, with 11 bases aligning to TRBD2. Per the germline V gene, CDR1 is SGHTA and CDR2 is FQGTGA. V trimming: 5 bases; J trimming: 5 bases; junction bases outside the gene matches: 8. This CDR3 region has 15 residues. The CDR3 region has the DNA TGTGCCAGCAGCCCCTCTAGCGGGAGGAGAGACGAGCAGTACTTC. This codes for CASSPSSGRRDEQYF.

The CDR3 DNA sequence: TGTGCCAGCTCAACGGACAGGGGGCTCGGACCCCTCCACTTT. Residues: CASSTDRGLGPLHF. V usage is TRBV18 and J usage is TRBJ1-6; 11 bases map to TRBD1. The CDR3 has 14 amino acids. V shed 5 bases and J 12 bases; nucleotides not matched to a gene: 6. CDR1 and CDR2 (germline): KGHSH, LQKENI. Together with reference TRBV18 and TRBJ1-6, the CDR3 gives the full variable domain: NAGVMQNPRHLVRRRGQEARLRCSPMKGHSHVYWYRQLPEEGLKFMVYLQKENIIDESGMPKERFSAEFPKEGPSILRIQQVVRGDSAAYFCASSTDRGLGPLHFGNGTRLTVT.

This clonotype showed up many times. Here the CDR3 reads CASSVDWGSSPLHF. The CDR3 region has the DNA TGTGCCAGCAGCGTAGATTGGGGTAGTTCACCCCTCCACTTT. The chain joins TRBV9 to TRBJ1-6; no firm D call. The CDR3 spans 14 residues. The germline V and J ends were trimmed by 0 bases and 9 bases, with 10 bases remaining between them. Germline loops: CDR1 SGDLS, CDR2 YYNGEE.

Turning to this clonotype: A read error may produce the germline difference seen at one junction end. V and J are TRBV7-9 and TRBJ2-7; D is undetermined. The CDR3 is 14 amino acids. Per germline, CDR1 SEHNR and CDR2 FQNEAQ (reference sequence). CDR3 loop: CASSQVASTYEQYF. For the CDR3, the DNA is TGCGCCAGCAGCCAAGTTGCATCGACCTACGAGCAGTACTTC.

This clonotype has only a few counts. The chain carries TRBV18 and TRBJ1-1; no firm D call. The germline V and J ends were trimmed by 3 bases and 6 bases, with 14 bases remaining between them. The CDR3 is made up of 14 amino acids. Germline values: CDR1 KGHSH, CDR2 LQKENI. This CDR3 is CASSPRRSAAEAFF. CDR3 DNA sequence: TGTGCCAGCTCACCCAGGAGGTCAGCGGCTGAAGCTTTCTTT. The full variable domain, with the rest looked up from reference TRBV18 and TRBJ1-1, is NAGVMQNPRHLVRRRGQEARLRCSPMKGHSHVYWYRQLPEEGLKFMVYLQKENIIDESGMPKERFSAEFPKEGPSILRIQQVVRGDSAAYFCASSPRRSAAEAFFGQGTRLTVV.

This clonotype was seen at least ten times. The CDR3 sequence is CASSPGRDSNQPQHF. The DNA for the CDR3 is TGCGCCAGCAGCCCCGGACGAGATAGCAATCAGCCCCAGCATTTT. The chain carries TRBV5-1 and TRBJ1-5; D gene unclear. V lost 4 bases and J lost 0, with 11 bases in between. CDR3 length: 15 residues. The V gene's germline CDR1 is SGHRS and CDR2 YFSETQ.

This chain connects TRBV27 to TRBJ2-7; no definite D call. The germline V gene has CDR1 MNHEY and CDR2 SMNVEV (reference sequence). The V end was cut by 0 bases, the J end by 0 bases, with 9 bases between. The CDR3 consists of 15 residues. CDR3 sequence (DNA): TGTGCCAGCAGTTTATCGTGGACCCGCTCCTACGAGCAGTACTTC. It translates to CASSLSWTRSYEQYF.

The V gene is TRBV6-2 or TRBV6-3, the J gene TRBJ1-2, with 7 bases identical to TRBD1. V shed 4 bases, J shed 3 bases, and the junction held 5 bases outside the gene matches. There are 14 residues in the CDR3. Germline CDR1 MNHEY, CDR2 SVGEGT. CDR3 protein: CASSSGQLYYGYTF. The CDR3 nucleotides are TGTGCCAGCAGTTCGGGACAGTTGTACTATGGCTACACCTTC.

Ten or more counts support this clonotype. The rearrangement joins TRBV6-1 to TRBJ2-2; TRBD2 is a possible D gene (6 bases). Germline CDR1 is MNHNS and CDR2 is SASEGT. Trimming took 2 bases from V and 10 from J, leaving 20 bases between them. The CDR3 totals 16 residues. In DNA form, the CDR3 reads TGTGCCAGCAGTGAAAAAATCGGGACGGGAGCATCGGAGCTGTTTTTT. This gives the protein CASSEKIGTGASELFF.